This T cell receptor beta chain was obtained from a study of T cells in Graves' hyperthyroidism and ophthalmopathy. TCR beta CDR3 regions were amplified from RNA. HTBI primers were employed in a first-round RT-PCR of the TCR CDR3. TCRdb fed the multiplex PCR reads into MiXCR, producing one record per CDR3 protein. Among about 740,000 distinct CDR3 sequences listed, 13% to 15% were seen once. Uncontrolled infection, other autoimmune disease, pregnancy or lactation disqualified patients from enrolment. The diagnostic basis comprised clinical symptoms, serum thyroxine and TRAb, thyroid ultrasound and orbital computed tomography. This clonotype was detected a few times. The antigen remains unidentified. The CDR3 length is 16 residues. Trimming left V 4 bases short and J 1 base short, with 14 bases between. The V gene's germline CDR1 is SGDLS and CDR2 YYNGEE. Findings of the study overall: Ophthalmopathy was identified by the model a median approximately 6.9 months ahead of onset.

The sample taken for sequencing was blood. The chain links TRBV9 to TRBJ2-2; D perhaps matches TRBD1 (6 bases). This TCR was recovered from a woman aged 18-29 years with Graves' hyperthyroidism. The CDR3 spells CASSPAGVMNTGELFF. The CDR3 coding sequence is TGTGCCAGCAGCCCTGCAGGGGTGATGAACACCGGGGAGCTGTTTTTT.